These 20 T cell receptor beta chains came from one sample sequenced in a study of T cell responses to AZD1222 COVID-19 vaccine. TCRdb keeps only in-frame clones here, not all; method: immunoSEQ multiplex PCR. The data show around 52,000 clones, with around 88% seen just once and around 15% held by the top ten. The specimen comprised peripheral blood, sampled on day 0 of AZD1222 vaccination. Every receptor here comes from an adult in good health.

The chain is built from TRBV6-5 and TRBJ2-3, with no clear D. Germline V gene lookup returns CDR1 MNHEY and CDR2 SVGAGI. The CDR3 is 13 amino acids. V was trimmed by 4 bases and J by 3 bases, leaving 8 bases between them. This CDR3 reads CASSSIRTDTQYF. The CDR3 region has the DNA TGTGCCAGCAGTTCAATTAGGACAGATACGCAGTATTTT.

The chain uses TRBV4-1 and TRBJ2-5, with TRBD1 identical over 7 bases. Germline V gives CDR1 MGHRA, CDR2 YSYEKL. The length of the CDR3 is 14 residues. Trimming at V came to 0 bases and at J to 2 bases, leaving 0 bases not matched to a gene. The CDR3 sequence: CASSQETGQETQYF. CDR3 DNA: TGCGCCAGCAGCCAAGAGACAGGGCAAGAGACCCAGTACTTC.

V and J are TRBV6-5 and TRBJ1-6; D unclear. The V end lost 0 bases, the J end lost 10 bases, and 13 bases lay between the germline ends. The CDR3 covers 15 residues. Germline lookup yields CDR1 MNHEY and CDR2 SVGAGI. The CDR3 DNA reads TGTGCCAGCAGTTACTCGGAAGGGTTGAACTCACCCCTCCACTTT. This translates into CASSYSEGLNSPLHF.

J is TRBJ2-7 and V is TRBV5-6, with D perhaps being TRBD1 or TRBD2 (5 bases each). Germline V lookup: CDR1 SGHDT, CDR2 YYEEEE. The CDR3 contains 15 residues. V was pared by 0 bases and J by 0 bases, with 10 bases between. CDR3 in amino acids: CASSLVGTASYEQYF. The CDR3 nucleotides read TGTGCCAGCAGCTTGGTGGGGACGGCCTCCTACGAGCAGTACTTC.

This chain uses TRBV9 with TRBJ2-1; 10 bases are shared with TRBD2. The CDR3 runs to 17 residues. Germline V lookup: CDR1 SGDLS, CDR2 YYNGEE. The trim removed 4 bases at V and 5 bases at J, leaving 12 bases unmatched. CDR3 nucleotide sequence: TGTGCCAGCAGCTCGGGACTAGCGCGAATGAATGACAATGAGCAGTTCTTC. It is translated as CASSSGLARMNDNEQFF.

V usage is TRBV28 and J usage is TRBJ2-7; D possibly corresponds to TRBD1 (5 bases). Trimming stripped 7 bases from V and 3 bases from J, with 13 bases between. Germline V gene lookup returns CDR1 MDHEN and CDR2 SYDVKM. The CDR3 extends over 13 amino acids. The CDR3 DNA sequence: TGTGCCAGCAAGCCAGGGTCCGACTACGAGCAGTACTTC. Residues: CASKPGSDYEQYF.

About this clone: This sample also contains other DNA sequences that code for the same CDR3. The chain combines TRBV7-9 with TRBJ2-7; 9 bases align to TRBD2. The J segment lost 6 bases and the V segment lost 0 bases, leaving 0 bases of the junction unmatched. From germline, CDR1 is SEHNR and CDR2 FQNEAQ (reference sequence). The CDR3 extends over 13 amino acids. CDR3 residues: CASSLAAGGEQYF. The CDR3 nucleotides read TGTGCCAGCAGCTTAGCAGCGGGAGGCGAGCAGTACTTC. Complete variable domain (other parts from reference TRBV7-9 and TRBJ2-7): DTGVSQNPRHKITKRGQNVTFRCDPISEHNRLYWYRQTLGQGPEFLTYFQNEAQLEKSRLLSDRFSAERPKGSFSTLEIQRTEQGDSAMYLCASSLAAGGEQYFGPGTRLTVT.

This chain links TRBV9 with TRBJ2-7; 7 bases are a match to TRBD2. Germline CDR1 SGDLS, CDR2 YYNGEE. This CDR3 contains 14 residues. Trimming cost V 1 base and J 1 base; bases outside gene matches: 2. The CDR3 DNA reads as TGTGCCAGCAGCGTAACTAGCGCGTCCTACGAGCAGTACTTC. This codes for CASSVTSASYEQYF.

This chain joins TRBV4-2 and TRBJ1-2; no definite D call. Germline lookup yields CDR1 LGHNA and CDR2 YNFKEQ. Trimming shortened V by 0 bases and J by 5 bases, and 13 bases separated the two germline ends. The CDR3 is made up of 15 amino acids. In nucleotides, the CDR3 is TGTGCCAGCAGCCAAGAGGTGGGCAGCCCTTATGGCTACACCTTC. Amino acid sequence: CASSQEVGSPYGYTF.

The chain links TRBV29-1 to TRBJ1-1, with D unresolved. Trimming pared 6 bases from V and 6 bases from J, leaving 20 bases between. The germline V gene has CDR1 SQVTM and CDR2 ANQGSEA. This CDR3 comprises 14 residues. The CDR3, as DNA: TGCAGCGTAAGCCGGGGTCTAACACGGTCTGAAGCTTTCTTT. This translates into CSVSRGLTRSEAFF.

J is TRBJ2-4 and V is TRBV15, with 9 bases fitting TRBD1. The V segment lost 1 base and the J segment 4 bases; nucleotides outside the gene matches: 8. CDR3 length: 17 amino acids. Germline loops: CDR1 LNHNV, CDR2 YYDKDF (reference sequence). The CDR3 DNA reads TGTGCCACCAGCAGAGCTTTTCCGGGACAGGGTAAAAACATTCAGTACTTC. Translated: CATSRAFPGQGKNIQYF.

The rearrangement uses TRBV6-5 and TRBJ1-2; 8 bases match TRBD1. V was pared by 6 bases and J by 8 bases, with 8 bases of the junction left unmatched. The CDR3 consists of 13 residues. CDR1 is MNHEY and CDR2 is SVGAGI in the germline V gene. The CDR3 reads CASRPDRVKGYTF. Here the CDR3 DNA reads TGTGCCAGCAGACCGGACAGGGTGAAAGGCTACACCTTC.

The rearrangement joins TRBV28 to TRBJ1-1; no definite D call. Trimming shortened V by 3 bases and J by 6 bases, and 8 bases separated the two germline ends. Germline V gene data show CDR1 as MDHEN and CDR2 as SYDVKM. The length of the CDR3 is 12 residues. The CDR3 sequence is CASSFLSSEAFF. The CDR3 nucleotides read TGTGCCAGCAGTTTTTTGAGTTCTGAAGCTTTCTTT.

This clone was observed once. The V and J genes are TRBV5-1 and TRBJ2-1; possibly TRBD1 for D (5 bases). Trimming took 0 bases from V and 7 from J, leaving 11 bases between them. Per germline, CDR1 SGHRS and CDR2 YFSETQ. The CDR3 consists of 14 residues. The CDR3 DNA reads TGCGCCAGCAGCTTGGCCCGCAGGGCAAATGAGCAGTTCTTC. It translates to CASSLARRANEQFF.

This sequence joins TRBV6-5 and TRBJ1-5; no reliable D call. The length of the CDR3 is 14 residues. Germline CDR1 and CDR2: MNHEY and SVGAGI. Trimming removed 0 bases at V and 1 base at J, with 4 bases between. CDR3 nucleotides: TGTGCCAGCAGTTACTCGGGGAGCAATCAGCCCCAGCATTTT. Protein sequence: CASSYSGSNQPQHF.

V and J are TRBV3-1 (or the pseudogene TRBV3-2) and TRBJ2-3; D gene uncertain. Deletions cut 4 bases from V and 2 bases from J, with 4 bases between. The CDR3 has 12 residues. The germline V gene encodes CDR1 LGHDT and CDR2 YNNKEL (reference sequence). The CDR3 loop is CASSLDTDTQYF. The CDR3, as DNA: TGTGCCAGCAGCCTCGACACAGATACGCAGTATTTT.

The rearrangement links TRBV27 to TRBJ2-1; 10 nucleotides agree with TRBD2. The CDR3 runs to 15 residues. The V gene end was trimmed by 4 bases and the J gene end by 7 bases; junction bases not matched to a gene: 7. The germline V gene encodes CDR1 MNHEY and CDR2 SMNVEV (reference sequence). The CDR3 DNA reads TGTGCCAGCAGTTACCTAGCGGGAGCCTTAAATGAGCAGTTCTTC. As protein: CASSYLAGALNEQFF.

CDR3 loop: CASSIVALAGEPTTYEQYF. The DNA for the CDR3 is TGTGCCAGTAGTATAGTTGCTTTAGCGGGAGAACCCACCACCTACGAGCAGTACTTC. The chain links TRBV19 to TRBJ2-7; 9 bases line up with TRBD2. Germline V gene lookup returns CDR1 LNHDA and CDR2 SQIVND (reference sequence). With V trimmed by 1 base and J by 2 bases, 15 bases remained unmatched. The CDR3 totals 19 residues.

The chain is built from TRBV14 and TRBJ1-2, with TRBD1 matching 7 bases. The germline gives CDR1 SGHDN, CDR2 FVKESK. The length of the CDR3 is 13 residues. V lost 2 bases, J lost 8 bases, and 5 bases stayed unmatched. The CDR3 region is CASSQRQGVGYTF. The CDR3 DNA reads TGTGCCAGCAGCCAAAGACAGGGCGTAGGCTACACCTTC.

V is TRBV29-1 and J is TRBJ2-5; D not certain. The CDR3 contains 10 residues. V was clipped by 3 bases and J by 5 bases, with 4 bases between them. Germline V gene lookup returns CDR1 SQVTM and CDR2 ANQGSEA. This CDR3 reads CSVERETQYF. The CDR3 DNA reads as TGCAGCGTTGAGCGTGAGACCCAGTACTTC. Filled out from reference TRBV29-1 and TRBJ2-5, the complete variable domain reads SAVISQKPSRDICQRGTSLTIQCQVDSQVTMMFWYRQQPGQSLTLIATANQGSEATYESGFVIDKFPISRPNLTFSTLTVSNMSPEDSSIYLCSVERETQYFGPGTRLLVL.